This TCR beta chain was documented in a study of response to subunit inactivated influenza vaccine. CDR1 is DFQATT and CDR2 is SNEGSKA in the germline V gene (reference sequence). The CDR3 is 14 amino acids. V was clipped by 1 base and J by 5 bases; unmatched bases: 4. Findings and limits, study-wide: New T cells are recruited in small numbers by each seasonal influenza vaccination, according to the authors' suggestion.

TCRdb reprocessed the RT-PCR reads with MiXCR, giving one entry per CDR3 protein. The data contain under 850,000 distinct CDR3 sequences, roughly 20% of them seen just once; the ten biggest clones take up roughly a tenth. Notes on this clonotype: As yet, its antigen is unknown.

The origin of this receptor is a man aged 50-59 years who received an inactivated influenza vaccine. Sequences were derived from PBMCs from blood, sampled about 5 days after vaccination. The rearrangement uses TRBV20-1 and TRBJ1-1, with TRBD1 matching over 10 bases. CDR3 DNA: TGCAGTGCTAGAGTGGACAGGGGGGGGACTGAAGCTTTCTTT. It codes for CSARVDRGGTEAFF.